Presented here are 16 T cell receptor beta chains from one specimen sequenced in a study of cytomegalovirus exposure and HLA in healthy donors. The PCR was carried out with 60 Vbeta primers and 13 Jbeta primers. Sequenced by immunoSEQ multiplex PCR; TCRdb stores in-frame clones only, minus some. The sample has approximately 140,000 clones; 55% to 70% are singletons. Input material: PBMCs. The receptors were gathered from a woman aged 55-69 years in good health and CMV-seropositive.

This clone occurred a few times. The CDR3, as DNA: TGTGCCAGCAGCAAGGGACTAGTCGACACCGGCGATACGCAGTATTTT. Translated: CASSKGLVDTGDTQYF. V and J are TRBV5-4 and TRBJ2-3; 8 bases are shared with TRBD2. Trimming took 4 bases from V and 6 from J; bases not matched to a gene: 13. The germline V gene has CDR1 SGHNT and CDR2 YYREEE (reference sequence). The CDR3 has 16 residues. The variable domain in full, with the rest retrieved from reference TRBV5-4 and TRBJ2-3, is ETGVTQSPTHLIKTRGQQVTLRCSSQSGHNTVSWYQQALGQGPQFIFQYYREEENGRGNFPPRFSGLQFPNYSSELNVNALELDDSALYLCASSKGLVDTGDTQYFGPGTRLTVL.

This chain joins TRBV25-1 and TRBJ2-1; the match to TRBD1 covers 10 bases. This CDR3 contains 15 residues. V was clipped by 1 base and J by 7 bases; unmatched bases: 4. Germline V gene data show CDR1 as MGHDK and CDR2 as SYGVNS. The chain's CDR3 is CASSESDRGGNEQFF. Written as DNA, the CDR3 is TGTGCCAGCAGTGAATCGGACAGGGGGGGAAATGAGCAGTTCTTC.

V and J are TRBV28 and TRBJ2-3; 8 positions match TRBD2. Germline CDR1 reads MDHEN; CDR2 reads SYDVKM. J was trimmed by 2 bases and V by 4 bases; bases with no gene match: 5. This CDR3 region has 15 residues. This CDR3 reads CASSSPGGNTDTQYF. The CDR3 region has the DNA TGTGCCAGCAGTTCCCCGGGGGGGAACACAGATACGCAGTATTTT.

CDR3 loop: CASSPPSERQETQYF. In nucleotides, the CDR3 is TGTGCCAGCTCACCCCCGTCGGAGCGGCAAGAGACCCAGTACTTC. The J gene is TRBJ2-5, the V gene TRBV18; D possibly corresponds to TRBD2 (5 bases). The CDR3 has 15 amino acids. The germline V gene encodes CDR1 KGHSH and CDR2 LQKENI. V lost 3 bases and J 2 bases, leaving 13 bases between the germline ends.

The gene calls are TRBV7-8 and TRBJ2-3; 7 bases are shared with TRBD2. The germline V gene encodes CDR1 SGHVS and CDR2 FQNEAQ. Trimming cost V 1 base and J 4 bases; bases outside gene matches: 8. The CDR3 extends over 16 amino acids. The CDR3: CASSLEVAGAADTQYF. For the CDR3, the DNA is TGTGCCAGCAGCTTAGAAGTGGCGGGAGCGGCAGATACGCAGTATTTT.

The gene calls are TRBV30 and TRBJ2-1, with D unresolved. V lost 0 bases and J 5 bases, leaving 11 bases between the germline ends. Per the germline V gene, CDR1 is GTSNPN and CDR2 is SVGIG (reference sequence). The CDR3 is 14 amino acids. As DNA, the CDR3 is TGTGCCTGGAGTGTACTCGGGTTGGACAATGAGCAGTTCTTC. Its protein product is CAWSVLGLDNEQFF. The full variable domain, rest sourced from reference TRBV30 and TRBJ2-1, is SQTIHQWPATLVQPVGSPLSLECTVEGTSNPNLYWYRQAAGRGLQLLFYSVGIGQISSEVPQNLSASRPQDRQFILSSKKLLLSDSGFYLCAWSVLGLDNEQFFGPGTRLTVL.

This clone has more than one count but fewer than ten. This chain joins TRBV28 and TRBJ1-2, with D possibly being TRBD1 (5 bases). V lost 3 bases, J lost 4 bases, and 9 bases lay in between. The length of the CDR3 is 13 residues. Germline assignment: CDR1 MDHEN and CDR2 SYDVKM. DNA of the CDR3: TGTGCCAGCAGTTTTGTCGGGGGCTATGGCTACACCTTC. It specifies CASSFVGGYGYTF.

This clone has only one observation. This chain uses TRBV6-6 with TRBJ2-1; D uncertain. Germline V gene lookup returns CDR1 MNHNY and CDR2 SVGAGI (reference sequence). With 4 bases removed from V and 7 bases from J, the gap between germline ends came to 8 bases. CDR3 length: 12 residues. CDR3 loop: CASSSSTNEQFF. CDR3 coding DNA: TGTGCCAGCAGTTCCTCGACTAATGAGCAGTTCTTC.

The CDR3 nucleotides read TGTGCCAGCAGCTTCCTAGCGTATAGCTCCTACGAGCAGTACTTC. Its translation: CASSFLAYSSYEQYF. The chain has TRBV5-6 and TRBJ2-7, with TRBD2 as a possible D gene (6 bases). V gave up 2 bases and J gave up 0 bases, with 12 bases separating them. From germline, CDR1 is SGHDT and CDR2 YYEEEE. The CDR3 is 15 amino acids.

The V call is TRBV5-1, the J call TRBJ1-4; possible D gene TRBD1, 6 bases. CDR3 length: 14 amino acids. CDR1 is SGHRS and CDR2 is YFSETQ in the germline V gene. V lost 2 bases and J 3 bases, leaving 8 bases between the germline ends. In DNA, the CDR3 is TGCGCCAGCAGCTTACAGGGATCTAATGAAAAACTGTTTTTT. It is translated as CASSLQGSNEKLFF.

V and J are TRBV5-1 and TRBJ2-2, with TRBD1 matching 10 bases. Germline CDR1 is SGHRS and CDR2 is YFSETQ. Trimming took 4 bases from V and 1 from J; bases not matched to a gene: 10. The CDR3 is made up of 18 amino acids. CDR3 sequence (DNA): TGCGCCAGCAGCCTGACAGGGGGCGAGCGGGGGAACACCGGGGAGCTGTTTTTT. Its translation: CASSLTGGERGNTGELFF.

A single count supports this clone. DNA for the CDR3: TGTGCCAGCTCACCACCGTCCACAGGGGGACAAGAGACCCAGTACTTC. This codes for CASSPPSTGGQETQYF. The chain is built from TRBV18 and TRBJ2-5, with 8 bases aligning to TRBD1. The CDR3 has 16 residues. Trimming took 0 bases from V and 2 from J; bases not matched to a gene: 5. Germline loops: CDR1 KGHSH, CDR2 LQKENI.

This chain links TRBV7-9 with TRBJ1-4, with D possibly TRBD1 on 6 matching bases. CDR1 is SEHNR and CDR2 is FQNEAQ in the germline V gene (reference sequence). Deletions cut 5 bases from V and 6 bases from J, with 16 bases between. The CDR3 length is 15 residues. The CDR3 here is CASSPWSGHHEKLFF. The CDR3 DNA reads TGTGCCAGCAGCCCCTGGTCGGGACACCATGAAAAACTGTTTTTT.

The J gene is TRBJ1-4, the V gene TRBV5-6, with D perhaps TRBD1 (6 bases). Deletions cut 3 bases from V and 0 bases from J, with 9 bases between. This CDR3 region has 15 residues. Per germline, CDR1 SGHDT and CDR2 YYEEEE. CDR3 loop: CASSWGGTTNEKLFF. The DNA of the CDR3 is TGTGCCAGCAGCTGGGGGGGCACAACTAATGAAAAACTGTTTTTT.

This chain joins TRBV28 and TRBJ1-5, with TRBD1 as a possible D gene (5 bases). CDR3 size: 14 residues. Germline CDR1 reads MDHEN; CDR2 reads SYDVKM. V was pared by 2 bases and J by 6 bases, with 11 bases between. CDR3 coding DNA: TGTGCCAGCAGTTTAATGGGGGGAGGTCAGCCCCAGCATTTT. As protein: CASSLMGGGQPQHF. Using reference TRBV28 and TRBJ1-5 for the parts outside the CDR3, the full variable domain is DVKVTQSSRYLVKRTGEKVFLECVQDMDHENMFWYRQDPGLGLRLIYFSYDVKMKEKGDIPEGYSVSREKKERFSLILESASTNQTSMYLCASSLMGGGQPQHFGDGTRLSIL.

The V gene is TRBV10-3, the J gene TRBJ1-2, with TRBD1 matching over 8 bases. Unmatched junction bases numbered 5, after V lost 5 bases and J lost 6 bases. CDR1 and CDR2 from the germline V gene are ENHRY and SYGVKD. The CDR3 consists of 13 residues. CDR3 DNA: TGTGCCATCAGTAGACAGACAGGGGATGGCTACACCTTC. Its protein is CAISRQTGDGYTF.